This TCR beta chain stems from a study of blood T cell repertoires in COVID-19. Study in general: The United States, Italy and Spain provided the acute and convalescent COVID-19 samples. From T cells, B-cell-depleted T cells, or PBMCs came the material, which was cDNA or gDNA.

Trimming shortened V by 0 bases and J by 4 bases, and 16 bases separated the two germline ends. The CDR3 loop spans 18 amino acids. Germline-derived CDR1 and CDR2 are ENHRY and SYGVKD. Repertoires were generated with immunoSEQ multiplex PCR, while TCRdb's copy carries only in-frame clones and drops some. This sample carries about 100,000 clones, roughly 84% of them seen once, and the ten largest clones take approximately 4%. This clone turned up a few times. Sample: peripheral blood. This TCR came from a human donor in a cohort sampled during active COVID-19. The V call is TRBV10-3, the J call TRBJ2-6; D perhaps matches TRBD1 (6 bases). The DNA of the CDR3 is TGTGCCATCAGTGAGTCGATAGGTCTGGGGGCCGGGGCCAACGTCCTGACTTTC. Protein product: CAISESIGLGAGANVLTF.